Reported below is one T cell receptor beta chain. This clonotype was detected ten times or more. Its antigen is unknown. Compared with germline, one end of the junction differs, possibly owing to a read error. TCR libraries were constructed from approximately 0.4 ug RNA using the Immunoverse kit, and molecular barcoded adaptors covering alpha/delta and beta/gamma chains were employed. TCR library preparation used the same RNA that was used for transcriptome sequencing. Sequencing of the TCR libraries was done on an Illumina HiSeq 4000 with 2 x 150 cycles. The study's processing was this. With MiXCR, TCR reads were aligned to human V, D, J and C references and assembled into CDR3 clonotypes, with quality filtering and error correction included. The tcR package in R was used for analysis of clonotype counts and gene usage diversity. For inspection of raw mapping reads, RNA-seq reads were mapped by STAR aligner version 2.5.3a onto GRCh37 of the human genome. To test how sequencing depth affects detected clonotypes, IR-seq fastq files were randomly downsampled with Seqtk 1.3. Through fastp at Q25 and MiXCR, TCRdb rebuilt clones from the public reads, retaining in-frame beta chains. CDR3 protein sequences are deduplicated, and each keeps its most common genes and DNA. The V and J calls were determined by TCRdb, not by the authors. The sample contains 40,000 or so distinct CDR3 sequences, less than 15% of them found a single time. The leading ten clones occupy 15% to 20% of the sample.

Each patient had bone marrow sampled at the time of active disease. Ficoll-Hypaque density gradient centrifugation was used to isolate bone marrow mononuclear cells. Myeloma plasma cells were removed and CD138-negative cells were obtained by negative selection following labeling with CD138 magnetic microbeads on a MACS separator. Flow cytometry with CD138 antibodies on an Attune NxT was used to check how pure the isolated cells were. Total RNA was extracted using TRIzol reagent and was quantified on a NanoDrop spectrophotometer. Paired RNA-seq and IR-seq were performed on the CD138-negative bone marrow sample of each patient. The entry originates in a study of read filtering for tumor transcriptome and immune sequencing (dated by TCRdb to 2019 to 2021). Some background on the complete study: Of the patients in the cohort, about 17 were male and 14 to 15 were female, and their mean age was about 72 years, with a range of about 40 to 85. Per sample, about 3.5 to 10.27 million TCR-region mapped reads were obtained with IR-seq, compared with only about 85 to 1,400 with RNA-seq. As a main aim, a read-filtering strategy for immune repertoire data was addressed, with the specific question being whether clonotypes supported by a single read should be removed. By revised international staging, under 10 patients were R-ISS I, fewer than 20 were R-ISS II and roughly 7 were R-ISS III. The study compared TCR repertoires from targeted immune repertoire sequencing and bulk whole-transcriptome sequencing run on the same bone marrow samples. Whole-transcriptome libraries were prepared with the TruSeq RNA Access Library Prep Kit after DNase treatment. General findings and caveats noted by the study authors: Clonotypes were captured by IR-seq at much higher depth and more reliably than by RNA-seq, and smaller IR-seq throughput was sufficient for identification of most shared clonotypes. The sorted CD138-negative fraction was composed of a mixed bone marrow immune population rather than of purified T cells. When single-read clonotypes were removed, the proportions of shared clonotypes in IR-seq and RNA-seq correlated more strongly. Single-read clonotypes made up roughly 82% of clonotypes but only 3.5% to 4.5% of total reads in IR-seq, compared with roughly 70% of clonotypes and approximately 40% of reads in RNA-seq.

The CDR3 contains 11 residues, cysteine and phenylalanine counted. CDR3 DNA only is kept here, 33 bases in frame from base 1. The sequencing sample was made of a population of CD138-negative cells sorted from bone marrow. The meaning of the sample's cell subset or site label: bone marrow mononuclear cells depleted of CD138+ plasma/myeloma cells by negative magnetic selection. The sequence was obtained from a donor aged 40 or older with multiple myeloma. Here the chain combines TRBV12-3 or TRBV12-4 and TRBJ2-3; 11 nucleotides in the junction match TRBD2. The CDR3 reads CASSPGLAGGF. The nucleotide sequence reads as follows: TGTGCCAGCAGTCCCGGCCTAGCGGGGGGTTTT.